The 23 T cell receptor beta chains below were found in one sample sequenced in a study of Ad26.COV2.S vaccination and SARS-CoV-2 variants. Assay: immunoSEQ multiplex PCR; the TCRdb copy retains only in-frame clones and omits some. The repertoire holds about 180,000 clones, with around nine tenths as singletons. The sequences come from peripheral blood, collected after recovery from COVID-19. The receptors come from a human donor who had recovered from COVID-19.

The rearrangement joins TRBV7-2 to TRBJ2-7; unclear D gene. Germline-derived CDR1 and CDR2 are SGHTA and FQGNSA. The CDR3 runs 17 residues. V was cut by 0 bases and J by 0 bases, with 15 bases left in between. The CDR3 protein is CASSLAVGPSSSYEQYF. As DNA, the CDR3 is TGTGCCAGCAGCTTAGCGGTCGGCCCCTCGAGCTCCTACGAGCAGTACTTC.

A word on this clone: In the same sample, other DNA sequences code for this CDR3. The CDR3 nucleotides are TGTGCCAGCAGCCAATCCATAGCGGGGGGGAGATCCGGGGAGCTGTTTTTT. This translates into CASSQSIAGGRSGELFF. V gene TRBV3-1 (or the pseudogene TRBV3-2) combines with J gene TRBJ2-2; 11 bases match TRBD2. After removal of 2 bases from V and 6 bases from J, the junction contained 8 bases not matched to a gene. CDR3 length: 17 residues. Looked up from germline, CDR1 is LGHDT and CDR2 is YNNKEL (reference sequence).

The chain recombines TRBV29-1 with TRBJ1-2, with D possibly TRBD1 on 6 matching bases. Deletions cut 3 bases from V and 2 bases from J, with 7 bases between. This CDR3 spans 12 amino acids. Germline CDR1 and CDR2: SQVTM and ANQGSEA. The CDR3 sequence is CSVETGNYGYTF. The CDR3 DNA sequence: TGCAGCGTTGAGACAGGCAACTATGGCTACACCTTC.

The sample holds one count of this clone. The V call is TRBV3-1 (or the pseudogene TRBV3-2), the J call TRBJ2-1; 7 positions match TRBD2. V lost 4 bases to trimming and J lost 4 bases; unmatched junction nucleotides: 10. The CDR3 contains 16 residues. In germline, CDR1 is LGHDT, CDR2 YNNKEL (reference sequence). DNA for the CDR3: TGTGCCAGCAGCCCCTTGGGGGAGGGAAGGTACAATGAGCAGTTCTTC. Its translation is CASSPLGEGRYNEQFF.

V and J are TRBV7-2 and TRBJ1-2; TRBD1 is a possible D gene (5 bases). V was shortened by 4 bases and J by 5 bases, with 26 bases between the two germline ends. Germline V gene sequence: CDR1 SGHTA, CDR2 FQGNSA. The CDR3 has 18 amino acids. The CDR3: CASSSPTQIQGWVYGYTF. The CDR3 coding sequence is TGTGCCAGCAGCTCTCCAACTCAAATCCAGGGTTGGGTGTATGGCTACACCTTC.

CDR3 loop: CASTVKGGSGNTIYF. The CDR3 DNA reads TGTGCCAGCACCGTCAAGGGGGGATCGGGAAACACCATATATTTT. The chain joins TRBV7-2 to TRBJ1-3, with D maybe TRBD1 (6 bases). With 7 bases removed from V and 4 bases from J, the gap between germline ends came to 17 bases. The CDR3 sequence is 15 residues long. Germline CDR1 reads SGHTA; CDR2 reads FQGNSA.

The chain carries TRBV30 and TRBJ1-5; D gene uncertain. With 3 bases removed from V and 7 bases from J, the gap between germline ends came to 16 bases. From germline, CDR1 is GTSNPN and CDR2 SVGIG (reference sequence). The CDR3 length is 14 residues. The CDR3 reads CAWRMGLDGQPQHF. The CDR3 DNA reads TGTGCCTGGAGAATGGGCCTGGACGGACAGCCCCAGCATTTT.

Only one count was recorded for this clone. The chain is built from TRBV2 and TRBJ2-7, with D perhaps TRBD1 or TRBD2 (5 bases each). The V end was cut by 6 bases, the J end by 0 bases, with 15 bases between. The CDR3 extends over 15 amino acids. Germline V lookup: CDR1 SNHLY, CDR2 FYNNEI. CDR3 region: CASRWDGRSSYEQYF. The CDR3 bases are TGTGCCAGCAGGTGGGACGGACGAAGCTCCTACGAGCAGTACTTC.

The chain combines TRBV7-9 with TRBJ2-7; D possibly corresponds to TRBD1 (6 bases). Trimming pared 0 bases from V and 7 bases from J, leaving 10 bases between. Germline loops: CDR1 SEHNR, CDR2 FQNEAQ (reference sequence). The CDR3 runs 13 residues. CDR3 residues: CASSLAGAGEQYF. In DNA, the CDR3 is TGTGCCAGCAGCTTAGCGGGGGCCGGTGAGCAGTACTTC.

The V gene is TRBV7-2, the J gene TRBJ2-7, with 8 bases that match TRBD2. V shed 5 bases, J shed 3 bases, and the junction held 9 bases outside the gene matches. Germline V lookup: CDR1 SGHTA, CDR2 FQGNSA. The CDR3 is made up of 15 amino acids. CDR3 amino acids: CASSQAGGPSYEQYF. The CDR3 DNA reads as TGTGCCAGCAGCCAGGCGGGGGGTCCGAGCTACGAGCAGTACTTC.

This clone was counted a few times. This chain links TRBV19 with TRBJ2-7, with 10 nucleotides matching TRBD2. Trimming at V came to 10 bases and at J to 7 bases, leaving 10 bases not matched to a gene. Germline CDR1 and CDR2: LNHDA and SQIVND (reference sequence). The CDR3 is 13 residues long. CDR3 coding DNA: TGTGCCACCTTGGAGCGGGGGGGCGGAGAGCAGTACTTC. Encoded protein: CATLERGGGEQYF. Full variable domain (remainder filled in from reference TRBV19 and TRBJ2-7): DGGITQSPKYLFRKEGQNVTLSCEQNLNHDAMYWYRQDPGQGLRLIYYSQIVNDFQKGDIAEGYSVSREKKESFPLTVTSAQKNPTAFYLCATLERGGGEQYFGPGTRLTVT.

CDR3 in DNA: TGTGCCATCAGTGAGTCCCACACCTATTCACCCCTCCACTTT. This gives the protein CAISESHTYSPLHF. V usage is TRBV10-3 and J usage is TRBJ1-6; D unclear. CDR3 size: 14 residues. V lost 0 bases to trimming and J lost 8 bases, with 8 bases between them. Germline V gives CDR1 ENHRY, CDR2 SYGVKD.

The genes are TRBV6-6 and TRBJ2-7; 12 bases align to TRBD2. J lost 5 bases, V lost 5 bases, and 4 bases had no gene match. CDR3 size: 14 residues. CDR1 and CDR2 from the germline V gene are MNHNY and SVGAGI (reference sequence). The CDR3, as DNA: TGTGCCAGCAGTCCTAGCGGGGGGGCCCACGAGCAGTACTTC. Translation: CASSPSGGAHEQYF.

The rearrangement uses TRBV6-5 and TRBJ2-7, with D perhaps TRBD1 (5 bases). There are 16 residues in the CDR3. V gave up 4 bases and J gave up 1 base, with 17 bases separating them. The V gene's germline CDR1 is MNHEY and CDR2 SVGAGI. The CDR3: CASSLGPRVRSYEQYF. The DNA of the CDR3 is TGTGCCAGCAGTTTGGGCCCCAGGGTTAGGTCCTACGAGCAGTACTTC.

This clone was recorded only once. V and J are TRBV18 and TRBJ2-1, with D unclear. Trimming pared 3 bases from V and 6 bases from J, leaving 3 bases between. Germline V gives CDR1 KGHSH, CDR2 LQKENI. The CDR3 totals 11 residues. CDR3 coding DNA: TGTGCCAGCTCACCTACCAATGAGCAGTTCTTC. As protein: CASSPTNEQFF.

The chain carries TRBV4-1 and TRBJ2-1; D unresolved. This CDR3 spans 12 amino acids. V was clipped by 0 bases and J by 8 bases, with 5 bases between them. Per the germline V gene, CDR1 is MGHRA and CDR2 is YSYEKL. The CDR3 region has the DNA TGCGCCAGCAGCCAAGATCAGGATGAGCAGTTCTTC. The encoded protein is CASSQDQDEQFF.

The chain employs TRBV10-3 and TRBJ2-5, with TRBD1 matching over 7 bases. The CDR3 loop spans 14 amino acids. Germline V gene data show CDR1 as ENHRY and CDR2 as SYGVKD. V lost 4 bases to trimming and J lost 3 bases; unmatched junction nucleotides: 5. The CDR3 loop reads CAISGGTEEETQYF. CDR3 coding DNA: TGTGCCATCAGTGGGGGGACAGAAGAAGAGACCCAGTACTTC.

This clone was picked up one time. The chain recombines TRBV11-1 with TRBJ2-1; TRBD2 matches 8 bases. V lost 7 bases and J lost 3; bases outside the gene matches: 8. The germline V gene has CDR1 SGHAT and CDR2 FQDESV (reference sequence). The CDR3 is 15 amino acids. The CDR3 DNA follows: TGTGCCAGCATGGGGCGGCTAGCGGGCTACAATGAGCAGTTCTTC. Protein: CASMGRLAGYNEQFF. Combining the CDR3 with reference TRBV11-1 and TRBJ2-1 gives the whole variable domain EAEVAQSPRYKITEKSQAVAFWCDPISGHATLYWYRQILGQGPELLVQFQDESVVDDSQLPKDRFSAERLKGVDSTLKIQPAELGDSAMYLCASMGRLAGYNEQFFGPGTRLTVL.

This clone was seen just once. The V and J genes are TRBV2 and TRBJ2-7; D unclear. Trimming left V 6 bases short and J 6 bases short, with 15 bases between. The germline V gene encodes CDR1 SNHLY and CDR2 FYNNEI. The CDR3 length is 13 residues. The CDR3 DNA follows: TGTGCCAGCAGCCCCATGGGTTGGGGCGAGCAGTACTTC. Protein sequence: CASSPMGWGEQYF.

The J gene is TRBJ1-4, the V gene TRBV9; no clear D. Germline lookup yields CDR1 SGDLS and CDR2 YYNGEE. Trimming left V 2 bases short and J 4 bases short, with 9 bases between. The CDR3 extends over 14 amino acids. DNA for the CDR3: TGTGCCAGCAGCGTGGGCAGTGGTAATGAAAAACTGTTTTTT. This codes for CASSVGSGNEKLFF.

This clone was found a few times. This CDR3 is CAISSGTSGVYNEQFF. The CDR3 bases are TGTGCCATCAGTTCCGGGACTAGCGGGGTCTACAATGAGCAGTTCTTC. The chain combines TRBV10-3 with TRBJ2-1; 13 positions match TRBD2. The junction had 4 bases not matched to a gene; V was cut back by 5 bases and J by 3 bases. The germline gives CDR1 ENHRY, CDR2 SYGVKD. The CDR3 sequence is 16 residues long.

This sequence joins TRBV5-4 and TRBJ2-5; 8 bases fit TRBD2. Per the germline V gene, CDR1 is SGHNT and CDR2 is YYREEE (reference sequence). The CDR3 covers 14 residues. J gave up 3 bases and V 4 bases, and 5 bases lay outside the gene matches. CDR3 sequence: CASSTGLAEETQYF. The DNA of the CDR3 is TGTGCCAGCAGCACAGGACTAGCTGAAGAGACCCAGTACTTC.

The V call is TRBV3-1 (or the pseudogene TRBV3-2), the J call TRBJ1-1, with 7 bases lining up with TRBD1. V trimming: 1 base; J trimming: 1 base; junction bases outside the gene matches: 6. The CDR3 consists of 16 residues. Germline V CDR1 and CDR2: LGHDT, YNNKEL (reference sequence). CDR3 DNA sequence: TGTGCCAGCAGCCAAGTGGTAGGGGGCGGGAACACTGAAGCTTTCTTT. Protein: CASSQVVGGGNTEAFF.